This TCR beta chain was identified in a study of T cell responses to AZD1222 COVID-19 vaccine. The V and J ends lost 5 bases and 6 bases, in that order; junction bases with no gene match: 8. The CDR3 has 15 residues. Germline V gives CDR1 SNHLY, CDR2 FYNNEI. Measured with immunoSEQ multiplex PCR; TCRdb has only the in-frame clones, and not every one. The sample has some 150,000 clones; 85% to 95% are singletons. Sequences were derived from peripheral blood, sampled on day 0 of AZD1222 vaccination. This sequence joins TRBV2 and TRBJ1-5; TRBD1 agrees at 9 bases. The receptor comes from an adult in good health. In DNA form, the CDR3 reads TGTGCCAGCAGTACGGGACAGGGTGAGGTTCAGCCCCAGCATTTT. Its protein product is CASSTGQGEVQPQHF. Supplemented by reference TRBV2 and TRBJ1-5, the full variable domain reads EPEVTQTPSHQVTQMGQEVILRCVPISNHLYFYWYRQILGQKVEFLVSFYNNEISEKSEIFDDQFSVERPDGSNFTLKIRSTKLEDSAMYFCASSTGQGEVQPQHFGDGTRLSIL.